What follows is one T cell receptor (beta chain) and its context. V gave up 6 bases and J gave up 6 bases; unmatched junction bases: 5. The CDR3 is 14 amino acids. CDR1 and CDR2 from the germline V gene are ENHRY and SYGVKD. The study drew participants aged about 18 to 95 years from 24 US areas. Self-reported history from a screening survey and questionnaire set each donor's cohort. The sample originates from a study of blood T cell repertoires in COVID-19. Overall study: Some COVID-19 samples were acute and others convalescent; all came from the United States, Italy and Spain.

In the original workflow: Amplification of reference gene primers was used by the study to estimate nucleated cell counts. The repertoire was sequenced with immunoSEQ multiplex PCR; TCRdb's copy has only in-frame clones and lacks some. That table supplies the V and J calls and clone size; D and trimming were determined from the DNA. The sample has some 190,000 clones; around 84% are singletons. The sequence derives from a man aged 30 to 39 with acute COVID-19. The specimen sequenced was PBMCs or T cells enriched from blood (not recorded which). This chain uses TRBV10-3 with TRBJ1-6, with 7 positions matching TRBD1. CDR3 coding DNA: TGTGCCATCAGGGGGGACAGCCTTAATTCACCCCTCCACTTT. This translates into CAIRGDSLNSPLHF.